The next 10 T cell receptor beta chains were all read from a single sample in a study of cytotoxic CD8 clonotypes in ibrutinib-treated CLL. Data came from immunoSEQ multiplex PCR; TCRdb stores just in-frame clones and leaves some out. The table records about 160,000 clones, approximately 77% of them present only once. The sequenced sample was PBMCs, obtained after 12 months of ibrutinib treatment. The source of these receptors is a human donor with chronic lymphocytic leukemia.

The chain employs TRBV6-1 and TRBJ1-2, with 7 bases that match TRBD1. The CDR3 is 15 amino acids. V dropped 0 bases and J dropped 2; count of bases not matched to a gene: 3. Germline lookup yields CDR1 MNHNS and CDR2 SASEGT. Here the CDR3 reads CASSEAGQTNYGYTF. The CDR3 bases are TGTGCCAGCAGTGAAGCGGGACAGACCAACTATGGCTACACCTTC.

The chain couples TRBV6-5 to TRBJ1-2; 10 positions match TRBD1. CDR3 length: 14 amino acids. V gave up 5 bases and J gave up 8 bases; unmatched junction bases: 8. The germline gives CDR1 MNHEY, CDR2 SVGAGI. CDR3 loop: CASSTRQGAGGYTF. The CDR3 DNA reads TGTGCCAGCAGTACCCGACAGGGGGCGGGGGGCTACACCTTC.

The chain carries TRBV29-1 and TRBJ2-1, with D possibly called TRBD1 or TRBD2 (5 bases each). The CDR3 is 12 residues long. Trimming pared 3 bases from V and 6 bases from J, leaving 9 bases between. The V gene's germline CDR1 is SQVTM and CDR2 ANQGSEA. CDR3 sequence reads: CSVDRAGNEQFF. DNA of the CDR3: TGCAGCGTTGACAGGGCGGGCAATGAGCAGTTCTTC.

This chain uses TRBV7-8 with TRBJ2-3; 7 bases line up with TRBD1. CDR3 size: 14 residues. J gave up 7 bases and V 5 bases, and 9 bases lay outside the gene matches. Germline assignment: CDR1 SGHVS and CDR2 FQNEAQ. CDR3 loop: CASSHLRDSNTQYF. The CDR3 region has the DNA TGTGCCAGCAGCCATCTCCGGGACAGCAATACGCAGTATTTT.

The rearrangement uses TRBV7-2 and TRBJ2-3, with TRBD2 matching over 7 bases. The germline V gene encodes CDR1 SGHTA and CDR2 FQGNSA. This CDR3 has 15 residues. Trimming took 5 bases from V and 2 from J; bases not matched to a gene: 7. The CDR3 DNA sequence: TGTGCCAGCAGCCCCACAGCGGGGACCACAGATACGCAGTATTTT. Protein: CASSPTAGTTDTQYF.

This clone was counted only a few times. V usage is TRBV5-8 and J usage is TRBJ2-7; D is possibly TRBD1 (6 bases). The CDR3 consists of 12 residues. Trimming shortened V by 5 bases and J by 3 bases, and 9 bases separated the two germline ends. CDR1 and CDR2 (germline): SGHTS, YDEGEE. The CDR3 loop reads CASSRTDYEQYF. In DNA form, the CDR3 reads TGTGCCAGCAGTAGGACAGACTACGAGCAGTACTTC.

In DNA form, the CDR3 reads TGCGCCAGCAGCCCTACTGGGACACCAGCCTACGAGCAGTACTTC. Its protein is CASSPTGTPAYEQYF. The rearrangement uses TRBV5-1 and TRBJ2-7; D is perhaps TRBD1 (6 bases). The CDR3 contains 15 residues. The germline V and J ends were trimmed by 4 bases and 2 bases, with 16 bases remaining between them. Germline V gene lookup returns CDR1 SGHRS and CDR2 YFSETQ.

V and J are TRBV7-8 and TRBJ2-2, with 7 positions matching TRBD1. Germline-derived CDR1 and CDR2 are SGHVS and FQNEAQ. V lost 2 bases to trimming and J lost 2 bases; unmatched junction nucleotides: 5. The CDR3 has 16 amino acids. The CDR3 sequence: CASSLRGQPNTGELFF. In DNA form, the CDR3 reads TGTGCCAGCAGCTTAAGGGGACAGCCTAACACCGGGGAGCTGTTTTTT.

The chain recombines TRBV28 with TRBJ1-4; no clear D. The CDR3 covers 14 residues. Between the trimmed V and J ends, which lost 5 bases and 5 bases, there was a span of 12 bases. Per the germline V gene, CDR1 is MDHEN and CDR2 is SYDVKM. The CDR3 bases are TGTGCCAGCAGTCACGGGTTAGGAAATGAAAAACTGTTTTTT. Encoded protein: CASSHGLGNEKLFF.

V and J are TRBV4-2 and TRBJ2-4; 14 nucleotides line up with TRBD2. The CDR3 has 23 amino acids. Germline CDR1 is LGHNA and CDR2 is YNFKEQ. V lost 0 bases, J lost 5 bases, and 21 bases stayed unmatched. The CDR3 loop reads CASSQDVGLGTSGSKGPENIQYF. In DNA form, the CDR3 reads TGTGCCAGCAGCCAAGATGTGGGTTTAGGGACTAGCGGGAGTAAGGGACCAGAAAACATTCAGTACTTC.